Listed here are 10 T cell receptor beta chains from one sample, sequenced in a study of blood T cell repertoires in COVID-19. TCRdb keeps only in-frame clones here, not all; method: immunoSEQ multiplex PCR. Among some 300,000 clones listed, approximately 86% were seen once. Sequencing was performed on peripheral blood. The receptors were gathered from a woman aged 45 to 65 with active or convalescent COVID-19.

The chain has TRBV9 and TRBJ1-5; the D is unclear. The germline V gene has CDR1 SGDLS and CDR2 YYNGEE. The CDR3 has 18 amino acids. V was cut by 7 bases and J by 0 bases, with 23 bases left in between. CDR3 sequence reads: CASPFKAGRSISNQPQHF. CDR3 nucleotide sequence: TGTGCCAGCCCCTTTAAGGCGGGAAGGTCAATTAGCAATCAGCCCCAGCATTTT.

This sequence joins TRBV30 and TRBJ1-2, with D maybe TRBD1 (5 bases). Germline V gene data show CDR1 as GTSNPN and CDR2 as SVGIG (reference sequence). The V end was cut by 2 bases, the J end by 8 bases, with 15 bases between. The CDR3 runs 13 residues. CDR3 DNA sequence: TGTGCCTGGAGTTCTACAGGAGTTGGGGGCTACACCTTC. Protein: CAWSSTGVGGYTF.

CDR3: CASISPGDYGYTF. In nucleotides, the CDR3 is TGTGCCAGCATCTCCCCGGGTGACTATGGCTACACCTTC. The V gene is TRBV6-5, the J gene TRBJ1-2; no definite D call. V dropped 7 bases and J dropped 3 bases, with 12 bases sitting between them. This CDR3 is built from 13 residues. Germline-derived CDR1 and CDR2 are MNHEY and SVGAGI.

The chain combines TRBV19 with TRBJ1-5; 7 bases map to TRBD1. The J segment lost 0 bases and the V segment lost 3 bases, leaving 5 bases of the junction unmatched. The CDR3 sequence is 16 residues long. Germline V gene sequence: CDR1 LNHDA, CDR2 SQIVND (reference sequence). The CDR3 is CASSISGGSSNQPQHF. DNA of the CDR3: TGTGCCAGTAGTATCTCAGGGGGGTCTAGCAATCAGCCCCAGCATTTT.

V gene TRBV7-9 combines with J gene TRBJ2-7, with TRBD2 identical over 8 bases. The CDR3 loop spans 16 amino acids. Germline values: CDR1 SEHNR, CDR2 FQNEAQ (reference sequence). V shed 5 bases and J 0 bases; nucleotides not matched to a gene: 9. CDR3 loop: CASSTGAGGSSYEQYF. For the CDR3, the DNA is TGTGCCAGCAGCACCGGCGCGGGGGGCAGCTCCTACGAGCAGTACTTC.

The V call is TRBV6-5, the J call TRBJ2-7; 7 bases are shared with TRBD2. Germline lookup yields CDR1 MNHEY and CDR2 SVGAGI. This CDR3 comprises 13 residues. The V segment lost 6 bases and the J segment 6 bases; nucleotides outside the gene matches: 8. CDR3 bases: TGTGCCAGCAGGGGGGAGGGGACGGGCGAGCAGTACTTC. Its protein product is CASRGEGTGEQYF.

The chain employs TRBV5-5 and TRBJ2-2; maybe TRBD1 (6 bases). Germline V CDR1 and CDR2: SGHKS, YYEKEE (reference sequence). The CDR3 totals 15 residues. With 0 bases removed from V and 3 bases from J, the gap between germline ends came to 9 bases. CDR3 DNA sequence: TGTGCCAGCAGCTTGGAGGACAGCTACACCGGGGAGCTGTTTTTT. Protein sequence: CASSLEDSYTGELFF.

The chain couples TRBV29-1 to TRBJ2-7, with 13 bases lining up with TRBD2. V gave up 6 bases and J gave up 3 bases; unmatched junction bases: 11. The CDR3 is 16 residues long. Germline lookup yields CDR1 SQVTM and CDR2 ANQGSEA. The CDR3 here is CSVGTSGTAPLYEQYF. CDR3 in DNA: TGCAGCGTAGGGACTAGCGGGACTGCCCCTCTCTACGAGCAGTACTTC.

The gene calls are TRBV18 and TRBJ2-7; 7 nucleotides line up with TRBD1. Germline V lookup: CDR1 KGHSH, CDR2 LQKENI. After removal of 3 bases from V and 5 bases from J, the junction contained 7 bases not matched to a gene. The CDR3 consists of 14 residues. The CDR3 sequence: CASSPDRVKDEQYF. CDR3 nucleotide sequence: TGTGCCAGCTCACCCGACAGGGTTAAGGACGAGCAGTACTTC.

CDR3 amino acids: CASLTGSTNSPLHF. Here the CDR3 DNA reads TGTGCCAGCCTTACAGGATCCACCAATTCACCCCTCCACTTT. The chain couples TRBV6-5 to TRBJ1-6; tentatively, D is TRBD1 (5 bases). The CDR3 spans 14 residues. Germline lookup yields CDR1 MNHEY and CDR2 SVGAGI. Trimming took 8 bases from V and 7 from J, leaving 15 bases between them.